Included here is one T cell receptor beta chain sequence, with context. Its specificity is not known. The sample comes from a study of CD8 T cells in ankylosing spondylitis. Study conclusions and caveats: Reported data indicate significant enrichment of disease-linked clones within matched ankylosing spondylitis synovial fluid. The study identified a TCR beta motif of several highly homologous variants that appeared characteristic of ankylosing spondylitis blood.

Scientists made TCR beta libraries using quantitative 5'-RACE with molecular barcodes. TCRdb fed the 5' RACE reads into MiXCR, producing one record per CDR3 protein. The sample contains around 28,000 distinct CDR3 sequences, around 30% of which appear only once. Sequenced input: synovial fluid, either unsorted or a sorted T cell fraction (not recorded which). This receptor was identified in a male donor with ankylosing spondylitis.

The CDR3 here is CASRLASKTGTGTYEQYV. The CDR3 DNA follows: TGTGCAAGTCGCTTAGCGTCCAAGACCGGGACTGGGACCTACGAGCAGTACGTC. This rearrangement joins TRBV12-2 to TRBJ2-7; TRBD1 is taken as the D call from the table, unchecked against the DNA. TRBV12-2 is designated a pseudogene. The CDR3 is made up of 18 amino acids.